The rows below give T cell receptor beta chains drawn from one sample of a study of blood T cell repertoires in COVID-19. The table came from immunoSEQ multiplex PCR; TCRdb's copy has only in-frame clones and leaves some out. The sample includes more than 150,000 clones, around 85% of them seen just once. The sample comprised peripheral blood. Receptors originate from a woman aged 80 or older with acute or convalescent COVID-19. Each CDR3 is given with its conserved first and last residue.

v_call: TRBV14; j_call: TRBJ1-1; cdr3_aa: CASSPRMWAAGNTEAFF
v_call: TRBV5-1; j_call: TRBJ2-3; cdr3_aa: CASSLRGASTDTQYF
v_call: TRBV6-1; j_call: TRBJ1-4; cdr3_aa: CASSFTGGRNEKLFF
v_call: TRBV19; j_call: TRBJ1-1; cdr3_aa: CASSARQGKMSFF
v_call: TRBV7-2; j_call: TRBJ2-1; cdr3_aa: CASSPGLGLDEQFF
v_call: TRBV5-6; j_call: TRBJ1-4; cdr3_aa: CASSPVGEASRKLFF
v_call: TRBV7-9; j_call: TRBJ2-3; cdr3_aa: CASSLGMATQYF
v_call: TRBV6-5; j_call: TRBJ1-1; cdr3_aa: CASSRGRGAAEAFF
v_call: TRBV27; j_call: TRBJ2-7; cdr3_aa: CASSLRPSGGADSYEQYF
v_call: TRBV6-4; j_call: TRBJ2-5; cdr3_aa: CASSRTSQETQYF
v_call: TRBV2; j_call: TRBJ2-1; cdr3_aa: CASSVEREGQNEQFF
v_call: TRBV5-1; j_call: TRBJ2-1; cdr3_aa: CASSSTQSNNEQFF
v_call: TRBV27; j_call: TRBJ1-1; cdr3_aa: CASSARQGTEAFF
v_call: TRBV3-1/TRBV3-2; j_call: TRBJ1-1; cdr3_aa: CASSQAGSTEAFF
v_call: TRBV24-1; j_call: TRBJ1-1; cdr3_aa: CATSRAGLNTEAFF
v_call: TRBV6-2/TRBV6-3; j_call: TRBJ2-7; cdr3_aa: CASSLGQGPSYEQYF
v_call: TRBV7-9; j_call: TRBJ2-1; cdr3_aa: CASSPSSYNEQFF
v_call: TRBV6-5; j_call: TRBJ2-1; cdr3_aa: CASRTDPAGGPQFF
v_call: TRBV10-1; j_call: TRBJ2-3; cdr3_aa: CASSPQRGDTQYF
v_call: TRBV6-5; j_call: TRBJ1-1; cdr3_aa: CASVQDRVGTEAFF
v_call: TRBV19; j_call: TRBJ1-5; cdr3_aa: CASTKIGDRAEPQHF
v_call: TRBV6-1; j_call: TRBJ1-1; cdr3_aa: CASSEYIHRRMAAFF
v_call: TRBV7-9; j_call: TRBJ2-3; cdr3_aa: CASSLARALGDTQYF
v_call: TRBV5-4; j_call: TRBJ1-1; cdr3_aa: CASSLSATNTEAFF
v_call: TRBV6-2/TRBV6-3; j_call: TRBJ1-5; cdr3_aa: CASSYSGDNYQPQHF
v_call: TRBV6-5; j_call: TRBJ1-6; cdr3_aa: CASSYSPDNSPLHF
v_call: TRBV5-4; j_call: TRBJ1-1; cdr3_aa: CASSLGQGAGGTEAFF
v_call: TRBV19; j_call: TRBJ1-1; cdr3_aa: CASSLAGQMNTEAFF
v_call: TRBV5-1; j_call: TRBJ1-2; cdr3_aa: CASSFALRQAFSNYGYTF
v_call: TRBV5-4; j_call: TRBJ1-6; cdr3_aa: CASTNGAANNSPLHF
v_call: TRBV29-1; j_call: TRBJ2-7; cdr3_aa: CSVGYMVTGVEEQYF
v_call: TRBV7-6; j_call: TRBJ2-3; cdr3_aa: CASSSAGTRTDTQYF
v_call: TRBV6-5; j_call: TRBJ1-5; cdr3_aa: CASSLQGPLNQPQHF
v_call: TRBV25-1; j_call: TRBJ2-3; cdr3_aa: CASSPSGSTDTQYF
v_call: TRBV30; j_call: TRBJ1-4; cdr3_aa: CAWDHTLAEKLFF
v_call: TRBV9; j_call: TRBJ1-2; cdr3_aa: CASSVDKDGYTF
v_call: TRBV19; j_call: TRBJ1-2; cdr3_aa: CASSIVGGNYGYTF
v_call: TRBV27; j_call: TRBJ1-1; cdr3_aa: CASSPRTGGLYTEAFF
v_call: TRBV1; j_call: TRBJ2-2; cdr3_aa: CTSRPRVSGRDTGELFF
v_call: TRBV5-1; j_call: TRBJ1-1; cdr3_aa: CASSLVAGNTEAFF
v_call: TRBV19; j_call: TRBJ1-1; cdr3_aa: CASSISVEIVSEAFF
v_call: TRBV5-4; j_call: TRBJ1-6; cdr3_aa: CASSFPGQPNYNSPLHF
v_call: TRBV7-8; j_call: TRBJ1-6; cdr3_aa: CASSFDRANSPLHF
v_call: TRBV4-1; j_call: TRBJ1-2; cdr3_aa: CASSYGSSPNYGYTF
v_call: TRBV7-2; j_call: TRBJ2-1; cdr3_aa: CASSLAAGGLGNEQFF
v_call: TRBV7-7; j_call: TRBJ2-2; cdr3_aa: CASSPRLAGNTGELFF
v_call: TRBV5-1; j_call: TRBJ2-1; cdr3_aa: CASSFPGDIYNEQFF
v_call: TRBV5-1; j_call: TRBJ2-7; cdr3_aa: CASSSGYGIPYEQYF
v_call: TRBV9; j_call: TRBJ2-7; cdr3_aa: CASSVEPNSWSYEQYF
v_call: TRBV27; j_call: TRBJ2-7; cdr3_aa: CATSGLAGPYEQYF
v_call: TRBV12-5; j_call: TRBJ2-7; cdr3_aa: CASGTTGWGDEQYF
v_call: TRBV4-1; j_call: TRBJ1-1; cdr3_aa: CASSQRGNTEAFF
v_call: TRBV5-6; j_call: TRBJ1-3; cdr3_aa: CASSPFSGGQRSGNTIYF
v_call: TRBV3-1/TRBV3-2; j_call: TRBJ2-1; cdr3_aa: CASSSERGQFF
v_call: TRBV5-1; j_call: TRBJ2-2; cdr3_aa: CASTVRAARDGELFF